The 24 T cell receptor beta chains below come from one sample, sequenced in a study of blood T cell repertoires in COVID-19 (dated by TCRdb to the early 2020s). The method was the immunoSEQ multiplex PCR assay. TCRdb obtained this table from immuneACCESS and retained in-frame rearrangements with V and J assigned. These tables miss some clones; where compared with another copy, unresolved V genes account for less than half of the shortfall, and the remainder is unexplained. The sample table shows approximately 250,000 clones, and about nine tenths are seen once. The ten top clones hold roughly 4.3% of the sample. The source material was PBMCs or T cells enriched from blood (not recorded which). These receptors all come from a young woman with acute COVID-19.

The rearrangement links TRBV28 to TRBJ2-3; D is perhaps TRBD2 (5 bases). Germline assignment: CDR1 MDHEN and CDR2 SYDVKM. The CDR3 runs 14 residues. Trimming removed 5 bases at V and 0 bases at J, with 9 bases between. For the CDR3, the DNA is TGTGCCAGCAGTCCAAGGACTAGCACAGATACGCAGTATTTT. Residues: CASSPRTSTDTQYF.

The gene calls are TRBV6-1 and TRBJ1-1, with TRBD1 as a possible D gene (6 bases). CDR1 is MNHNS, CDR2 SASEGT, per germline. The CDR3 totals 15 residues. The ends were cut back, 0 bases at V and 0 bases at J, with 8 bases in the middle. CDR3 DNA: TGTGCCAGCAGTGAAGCGCAGGGGATGAACACTGAAGCTTTCTTT. It specifies CASSEAQGMNTEAFF.

J is TRBJ1-4 and V is TRBV7-9; D is uncertain. The V gene's germline CDR1 is SEHNR and CDR2 FQNEAQ (reference sequence). This CDR3 spans 18 amino acids. V was clipped by 5 bases and J by 8 bases, with 27 bases between them. CDR3 coding DNA: TGTGCCAGCAGCCTTACATTTTTAGACAACCGAAGACCGGAAAAACTGTTTTTT. Protein sequence: CASSLTFLDNRRPEKLFF.

J is TRBJ2-7 and V is TRBV28; D is perhaps TRBD2 (6 bases). Deletions cut 6 bases from V and 3 bases from J, with 24 bases between. This CDR3 spans 17 amino acids. From germline, CDR1 is MDHEN and CDR2 SYDVKM. In DNA form, the CDR3 reads TGTGCCAGCAGCCGGTATGGCTCGGGGACTTATTACTACGAGCAGTACTTC. Translation: CASSRYGSGTYYYEQYF.

This clone appeared once. The CDR3 here is CASCATGFGQPQHF. DNA of the CDR3: TGTGCCAGCTGCGCGACAGGGTTCGGTCAGCCCCAGCATTTT. The V and J genes are TRBV28 and TRBJ1-5; 7 bases fit TRBD1. This CDR3 has 14 amino acids. Trimming took 8 bases from V and 6 from J; bases not matched to a gene: 10. Germline V CDR1 and CDR2: MDHEN, SYDVKM.

The chain employs TRBV7-3 and TRBJ2-1; 7 bases fit TRBD2. This CDR3 is built from 17 residues. Per germline, CDR1 SGHTA and CDR2 FQGTGA. V shed 5 bases and J 0 bases; nucleotides not matched to a gene: 10. The CDR3 reads CASSTSETSYSYNEQFF. CDR3 nucleotide sequence: TGTGCCAGCAGCACAAGCGAGACTAGCTACTCCTACAATGAGCAGTTCTTC.

The V call is TRBV24-1, the J call TRBJ2-3; 8 bases line up with TRBD2. Germline CDR1 and CDR2: KGHDR and SFDVKD. With V trimmed by 0 bases and J by 3 bases, 4 bases remained unmatched. The CDR3 covers 16 residues. The CDR3 DNA sequence: TGTGCCACCAGTGATTTGGGCCCGGGGGGGACAGATACGCAGTATTTT. Its translation: CATSDLGPGGTDTQYF.

The chain carries TRBV27 and TRBJ2-7, with D possibly matching TRBD1 (6 bases). The CDR3 extends over 13 amino acids. Germline CDR1 and CDR2: MNHEY and SMNVEV (reference sequence). The V end lost 2 bases, the J end lost 2 bases, and 7 bases lay between the germline ends. The CDR3 protein is CASSLGQPYEQYF. CDR3 DNA sequence: TGTGCCAGCAGTTTAGGACAGCCCTACGAGCAGTACTTC.

This chain joins TRBV4-2 and TRBJ2-1; the match to TRBD2 covers 7 bases. The CDR3 totals 16 residues. Germline values: CDR1 LGHNA, CDR2 YNFKEQ. The V gene end was trimmed by 4 bases and the J gene end by 0 bases; junction bases not matched to a gene: 6. The chain's CDR3 is CASSPTRLASYNEQFF. The CDR3 bases are TGTGCCAGCAGCCCCACCCGACTAGCCTCCTACAATGAGCAGTTCTTC.

CDR3 loop: CAHRPSGTLYEQYF. DNA for the CDR3: TGTGCCCACCGTCCTAGCGGAACTCTCTACGAGCAGTACTTC. This rearrangement joins TRBV30 to TRBJ2-7; TRBD2 matches at 7 bases. The CDR3 contains 14 residues. Germline CDR1 and CDR2: GTSNPN and SVGIG (reference sequence). V lost 8 bases and J lost 3; bases outside the gene matches: 13.

V and J are TRBV4-1 and TRBJ1-5; 9 bases align to TRBD1. The V gene's germline CDR1 is MGHRA and CDR2 YSYEKL. CDR3 size: 15 residues. V shed 3 bases and J 2 bases; nucleotides not matched to a gene: 2. The CDR3 here is CASSQGQGGNQPQHF. In DNA, the CDR3 is TGCGCCAGCAGCCAGGGACAGGGCGGCAATCAGCCCCAGCATTTT.

This chain uses TRBV7-8 with TRBJ1-1, with 9 bases that match TRBD1. Unmatched junction bases numbered 13, after V lost 0 bases and J lost 8 bases. The germline V gene encodes CDR1 SGHVS and CDR2 FQNEAQ. The CDR3 is made up of 17 amino acids. The CDR3, as DNA: TGTGCCAGCAGCTTAGCAAATTACAGGGGGCTTGGTGTAGAAGCTTTCTTT. Its protein is CASSLANYRGLGVEAFF.

V usage is TRBV9 and J usage is TRBJ2-1; D perhaps matches TRBD1 (6 bases). Trimming left V 5 bases short and J 0 bases short, with 9 bases between. The CDR3 sequence is 14 residues long. Looked up from germline, CDR1 is SGDLS and CDR2 is YYNGEE. Here the CDR3 reads CASSLGGSYNEQFF. In nucleotides, the CDR3 is TGTGCCAGCAGTCTAGGGGGCTCCTACAATGAGCAGTTCTTC.

The CDR3 sequence: CASSGGTGTSGRWQAIGGNEQFF. In nucleotides, the CDR3 is TGTGCCAGCAGCGGAGGAACCGGGACTAGCGGGAGATGGCAAGCGATCGGAGGCAATGAGCAGTTCTTC. The V gene is TRBV9, the J gene TRBJ2-1, with TRBD2 matching over 14 bases. This CDR3 comprises 23 residues. The ends lost 3 bases at V and 6 bases at J; junction bases unmatched: 26. Per the germline V gene, CDR1 is SGDLS and CDR2 is YYNGEE.

The chain carries TRBV5-1 and TRBJ2-5; D unresolved. V was trimmed by 4 bases and J by 2 bases, leaving 12 bases between them. CDR3 size: 14 residues. Looked up from germline, CDR1 is SGHRS and CDR2 is YFSETQ. This CDR3 reads CASSRPGQQETQYF. The CDR3 DNA reads as TGCGCCAGCAGCCGCCCGGGTCAGCAAGAGACCCAGTACTTC.

This clone was seen repeatedly, ten times or more. The genes are TRBV3-1 (or the pseudogene TRBV3-2) and TRBJ2-5, with 15 nucleotides matching TRBD2. J gave up 5 bases and V 1 base, and 5 bases lay outside the gene matches. Germline assignment: CDR1 LGHDT and CDR2 YNNKEL (reference sequence). The CDR3 is 17 residues long. CDR3 bases: TGTGCCAGCAGCCAAGCCGGGACTAGCGGGGGGCGGGAGACCCAGTACTTC. It is translated as CASSQAGTSGGRETQYF.

The chain joins TRBV9 to TRBJ1-1, with 9 bases matching TRBD1. J lost 1 base, V lost 0 bases, and 13 bases had no gene match. The CDR3 loop spans 19 amino acids. CDR1 and CDR2 from the germline V gene are SGDLS and YYNGEE. Here the CDR3 DNA reads TGTGCCAGCAGCGTAGCGACCGGGACAGGGACATTCCCGAACACTGAAGCTTTCTTT. Its translation: CASSVATGTGTFPNTEAFF.

The chain couples TRBV10-1 to TRBJ1-4; D might be TRBD1 (5 bases). The germline gives CDR1 WNHNN, CDR2 SYGVQD (reference sequence). The CDR3 loop spans 14 amino acids. V lost 4 bases and J lost 0, with 6 bases in between. In nucleotides, the CDR3 is TGCGCCAGCAGTGCGACAGCAACTAATGAAAAACTGTTTTTT. Its protein is CASSATATNEKLFF.

The chain combines TRBV28 with TRBJ1-3; D possibly corresponds to TRBD1 (5 bases). Trimming took off 4 bases at V and 3 bases at J, with 10 bases between the two ends. Germline V gene data show CDR1 as MDHEN and CDR2 as SYDVKM. The CDR3 has 14 residues. CDR3 bases: TGTGCCAGCAGTTCCCAGGGAGGTGGAAACACCATATATTTT. Its translation: CASSSQGGGNTIYF.

V and J are TRBV21-1 and TRBJ2-3; the DNA was not used to check the table's D call, TRBD2. TRBV21-1 is recorded as a pseudogene. This CDR3 is 19 amino acids long. CDR3 in DNA: TGTGCCAGCAGCAAAGTGCCCCGTACTAGCGTCTGGCGCACAGATACGCAGTATTTT. Translated: CASSKVPRTSVWRTDTQYF.

This rearrangement joins TRBV4-2 to TRBJ1-2, with 7 bases matching TRBD1. Germline V gene sequence: CDR1 LGHNA, CDR2 YNFKEQ. V shed 1 base, J shed 4 bases, and the junction held 6 bases outside the gene matches. The CDR3 is 15 residues long. The CDR3 nucleotides read TGTGCCAGCAGCCAAGGTGAGGGGGCCGGCTATGGCTACACCTTC. It codes for CASSQGEGAGYGYTF.

The chain joins TRBV19 to TRBJ1-5; 8 nucleotides agree with TRBD1. CDR1 and CDR2 from the germline V gene are LNHDA and SQIVND (reference sequence). CDR3 length: 13 residues. V was clipped by 7 bases and J by 5 bases; unmatched bases: 4. The CDR3: CASTHRGDQPQHF. The CDR3 coding sequence is TGTGCCAGTACCCACAGGGGGGATCAGCCCCAGCATTTT.

The chain recombines TRBV24-1 with TRBJ2-6; D is possibly TRBD1 (5 bases). This CDR3 comprises 15 residues. V was clipped by 6 bases and J by 0 bases, with 8 bases between them. Germline CDR1 KGHDR, CDR2 SFDVKD. The CDR3 DNA sequence: TGTGCCACCAGTCGAGGACACTCTGGGGCCAACGTCCTGACTTTC. The encoded protein is CATSRGHSGANVLTF.

The rearrangement uses TRBV13 and TRBJ1-3; D uncertain. The V and J ends lost 7 bases and 0 bases respectively, with 7 bases between them. The germline CDR1 and CDR2 sequences are PRHDT and FYEKMQ (reference sequence). This CDR3 region has 13 residues. CDR3 DNA: TGTGCCAGCACTACCTACTCTGGAAACACCATATATTTT. Translation: CASTTYSGNTIYF.